The clone carrying this T cell receptor (beta chain) was counted at least ten times. Its specificity is not known. This record comes from a study of early T cells in non-severe SARS-CoV-2 infection. The TCR library protocol was used to attach unique molecular identifiers. These identifiers were attached to individual cDNA molecules. TCRdb processed the 5' RACE reads anew with MiXCR; each CDR3 protein has one entry. The repertoire consists of around 48,000 distinct CDR3 sequences, with under 15% occurring once and the leading ten covering roughly 10%. The V end lost 5 bases, the J end lost 4 bases, and 18 bases lay between the germline ends. The germline V gene has CDR1 MDHEN and CDR2 SYDVKM. The CDR3 is made up of 16 amino acids. Whole-study findings and limits: Anti-spike CD8 responses were favored by VDJdb matching, which missed private and CD4 specificities.

The sequence was collected from an adult who was a healthcare worker with PCR-confirmed SARS-CoV-2 infection or an uninfected control (not recorded which). The rearrangement joins TRBV28 to TRBJ2-1, with D unclear. Sequences were obtained from whole blood. Written as DNA, the CDR3 is TGTGCCAGCAGTCCCCCGGACGATCCCAGGTACAATGAGCAGTTCTTC. It specifies CASSPPDDPRYNEQFF.